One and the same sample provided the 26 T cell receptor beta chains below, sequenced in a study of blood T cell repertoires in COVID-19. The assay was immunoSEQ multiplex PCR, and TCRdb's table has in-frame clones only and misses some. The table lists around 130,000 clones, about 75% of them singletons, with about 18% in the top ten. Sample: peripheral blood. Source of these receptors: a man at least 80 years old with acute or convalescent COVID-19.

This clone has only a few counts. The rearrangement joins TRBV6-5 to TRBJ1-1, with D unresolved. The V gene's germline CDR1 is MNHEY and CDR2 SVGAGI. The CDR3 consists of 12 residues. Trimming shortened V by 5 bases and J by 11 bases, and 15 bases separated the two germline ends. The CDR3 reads CASSNAAARAFF. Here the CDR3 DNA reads TGTGCCAGCAGTAATGCGGCTGCGCGGGCTTTCTTT.

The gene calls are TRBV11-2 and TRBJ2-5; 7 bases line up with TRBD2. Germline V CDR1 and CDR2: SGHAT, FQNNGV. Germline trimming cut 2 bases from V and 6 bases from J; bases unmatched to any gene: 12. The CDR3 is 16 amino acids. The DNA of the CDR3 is TGTGCCAGCAGCTTAAGCGGGGCGGGGGTGTGGAAGACCCAGTACTTC. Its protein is CASSLSGAGVWKTQYF.

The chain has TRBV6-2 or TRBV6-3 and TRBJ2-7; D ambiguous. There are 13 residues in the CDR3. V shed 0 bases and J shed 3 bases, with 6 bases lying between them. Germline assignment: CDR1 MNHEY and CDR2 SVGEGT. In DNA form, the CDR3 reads TGTGCCAGCAGTTACTCGAACTACTACGAGCAGTACTTC. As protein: CASSYSNYYEQYF.

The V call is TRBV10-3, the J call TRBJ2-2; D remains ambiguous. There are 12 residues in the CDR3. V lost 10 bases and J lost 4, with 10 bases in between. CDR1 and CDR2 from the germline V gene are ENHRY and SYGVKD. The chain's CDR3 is CATAGVTGELFF. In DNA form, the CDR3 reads TGTGCCACCGCAGGTGTCACCGGGGAGCTGTTTTTT.

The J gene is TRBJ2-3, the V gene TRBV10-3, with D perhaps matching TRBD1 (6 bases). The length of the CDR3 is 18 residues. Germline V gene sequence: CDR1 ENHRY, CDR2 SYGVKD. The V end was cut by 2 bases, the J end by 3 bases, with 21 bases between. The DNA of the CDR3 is TGTGCCATCAGTGAGAGGGTTGGCAGGGCCCAGGGGACAGATACGCAGTATTTT. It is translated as CAISERVGRAQGTDTQYF.

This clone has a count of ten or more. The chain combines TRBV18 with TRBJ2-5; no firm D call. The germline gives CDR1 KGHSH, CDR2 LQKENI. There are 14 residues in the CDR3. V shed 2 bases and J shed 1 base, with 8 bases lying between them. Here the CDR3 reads CASSPTATQETQYF. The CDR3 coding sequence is TGTGCCAGCTCACCAACAGCCACCCAAGAGACCCAGTACTTC. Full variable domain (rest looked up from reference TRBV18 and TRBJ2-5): NAGVMQNPRHLVRRRGQEARLRCSPMKGHSHVYWYRQLPEEGLKFMVYLQKENIIDESGMPKERFSAEFPKEGPSILRIQQVVRGDSAAYFCASSPTATQETQYFGPGTRLLVL.

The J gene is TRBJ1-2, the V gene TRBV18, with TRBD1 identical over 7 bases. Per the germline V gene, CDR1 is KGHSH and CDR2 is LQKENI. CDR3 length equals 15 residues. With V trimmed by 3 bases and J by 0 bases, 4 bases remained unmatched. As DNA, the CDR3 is TGTGCCAGCTCACCCGGGACAGAATCTAACTATGGCTACACCTTC. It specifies CASSPGTESNYGYTF.

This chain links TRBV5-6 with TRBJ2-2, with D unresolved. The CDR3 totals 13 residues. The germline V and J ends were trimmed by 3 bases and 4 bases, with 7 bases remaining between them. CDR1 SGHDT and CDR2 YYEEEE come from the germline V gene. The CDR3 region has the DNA TGTGCCAGCAGCTCACAGCCCACCGGGGAGCTGTTTTTT. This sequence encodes CASSSQPTGELFF.

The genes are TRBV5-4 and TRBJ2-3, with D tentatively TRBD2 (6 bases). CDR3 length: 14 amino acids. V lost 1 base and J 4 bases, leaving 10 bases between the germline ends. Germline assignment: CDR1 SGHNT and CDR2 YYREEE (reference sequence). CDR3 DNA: TGTGCCAGCAGCTTGACACGGGGGTCAGATACGCAGTATTTT. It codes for CASSLTRGSDTQYF. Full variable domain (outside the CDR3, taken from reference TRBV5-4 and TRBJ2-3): ETGVTQSPTHLIKTRGQQVTLRCSSQSGHNTVSWYQQALGQGPQFIFQYYREEENGRGNFPPRFSGLQFPNYSSELNVNALELDDSALYLCASSLTRGSDTQYFGPGTRLTVL.

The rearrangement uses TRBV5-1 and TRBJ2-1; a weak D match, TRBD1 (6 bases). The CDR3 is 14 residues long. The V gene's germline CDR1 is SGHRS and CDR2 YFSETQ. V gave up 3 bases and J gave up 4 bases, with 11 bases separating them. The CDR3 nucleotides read TGCGCCAGCAGCTCCGGACAGACTTACAATGAGCAGTTCTTC. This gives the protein CASSSGQTYNEQFF.

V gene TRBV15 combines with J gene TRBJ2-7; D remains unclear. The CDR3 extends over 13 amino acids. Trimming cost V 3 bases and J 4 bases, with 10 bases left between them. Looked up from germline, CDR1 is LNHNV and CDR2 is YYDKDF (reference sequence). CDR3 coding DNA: TGTGCCACCAGCAGGACCCGAGGATACGAGCAGTACTTC. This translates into CATSRTRGYEQYF.

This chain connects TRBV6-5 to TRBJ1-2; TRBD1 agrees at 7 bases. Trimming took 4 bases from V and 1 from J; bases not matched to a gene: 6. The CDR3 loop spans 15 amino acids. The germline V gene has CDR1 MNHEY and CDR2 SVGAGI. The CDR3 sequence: CASSFFGTDNYGYTF. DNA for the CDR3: TGTGCCAGCAGTTTTTTTGGGACAGATAACTATGGCTACACCTTC.

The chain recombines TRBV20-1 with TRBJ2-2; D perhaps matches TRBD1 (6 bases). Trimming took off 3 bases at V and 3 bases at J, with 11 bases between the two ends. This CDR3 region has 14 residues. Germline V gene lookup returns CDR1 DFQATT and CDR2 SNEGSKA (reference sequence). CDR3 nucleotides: TGCAGTGCTAGTAGGACAGACTACACCGGGGAGCTGTTTTTT. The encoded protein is CSASRTDYTGELFF.

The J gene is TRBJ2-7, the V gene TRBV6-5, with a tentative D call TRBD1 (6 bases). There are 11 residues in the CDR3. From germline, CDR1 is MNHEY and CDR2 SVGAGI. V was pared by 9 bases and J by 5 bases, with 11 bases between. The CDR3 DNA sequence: TGTGCCAGTCAGGGGAACCACGAGCAGTACTTC. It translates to CASQGNHEQYF.

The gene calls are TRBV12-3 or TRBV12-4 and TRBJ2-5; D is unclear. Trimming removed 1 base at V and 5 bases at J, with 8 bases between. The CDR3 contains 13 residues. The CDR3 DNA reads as TGTGCCAGCAGTTTAGGAGGAAAGGAGACCCAGTACTTC. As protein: CASSLGGKETQYF.

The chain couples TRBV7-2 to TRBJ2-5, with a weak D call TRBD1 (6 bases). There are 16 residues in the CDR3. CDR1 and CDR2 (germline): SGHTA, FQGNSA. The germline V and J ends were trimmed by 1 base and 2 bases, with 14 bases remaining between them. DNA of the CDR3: TGTGCCAGCAGCTTAGTTTTTCAGGACAGTCAAGAGACCCAGTACTTC. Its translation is CASSLVFQDSQETQYF.

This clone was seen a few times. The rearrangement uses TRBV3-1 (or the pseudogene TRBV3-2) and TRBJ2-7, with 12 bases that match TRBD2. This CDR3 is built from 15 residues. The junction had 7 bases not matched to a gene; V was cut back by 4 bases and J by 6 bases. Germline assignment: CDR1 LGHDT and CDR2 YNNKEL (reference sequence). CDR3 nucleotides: TGTGCCAGCAGCCGCCGAGAGGGACTAGCGGGCGAGCAGTACTTC. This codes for CASSRREGLAGEQYF.

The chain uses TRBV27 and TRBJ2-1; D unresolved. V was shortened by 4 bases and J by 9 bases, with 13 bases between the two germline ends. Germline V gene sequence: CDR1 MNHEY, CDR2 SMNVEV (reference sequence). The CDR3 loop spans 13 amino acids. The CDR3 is CASSWAGLGEQFF. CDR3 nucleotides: TGTGCCAGCAGTTGGGCAGGATTAGGTGAGCAGTTCTTC.

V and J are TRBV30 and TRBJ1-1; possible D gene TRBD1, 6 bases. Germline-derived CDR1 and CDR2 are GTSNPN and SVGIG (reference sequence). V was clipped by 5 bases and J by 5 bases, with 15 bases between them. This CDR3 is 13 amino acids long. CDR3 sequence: CAWRRGGRTEAFF. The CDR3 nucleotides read TGTGCCTGGCGTCGGGGGGGGCGGACTGAAGCTTTCTTT.

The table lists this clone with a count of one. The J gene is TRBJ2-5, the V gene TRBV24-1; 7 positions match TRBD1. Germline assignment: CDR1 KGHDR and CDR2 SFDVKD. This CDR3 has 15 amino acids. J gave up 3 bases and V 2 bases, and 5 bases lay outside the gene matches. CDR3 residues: CATSDSRDSKETQYF. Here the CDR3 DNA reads TGTGCCACCAGTGATTCCCGGGACAGCAAAGAGACCCAGTACTTC.

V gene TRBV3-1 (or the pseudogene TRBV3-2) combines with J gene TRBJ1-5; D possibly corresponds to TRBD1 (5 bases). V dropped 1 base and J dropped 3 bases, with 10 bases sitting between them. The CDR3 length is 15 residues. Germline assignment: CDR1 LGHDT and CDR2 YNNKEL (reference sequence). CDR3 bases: TGTGCCAGCAGCCAAGCCGGGACTCCCAATCAGCCCCAGCATTTT. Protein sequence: CASSQAGTPNQPQHF.

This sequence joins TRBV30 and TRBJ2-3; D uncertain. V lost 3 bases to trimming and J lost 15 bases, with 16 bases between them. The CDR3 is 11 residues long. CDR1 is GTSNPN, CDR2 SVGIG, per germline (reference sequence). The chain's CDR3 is CAWRGRMKLYF. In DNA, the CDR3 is TGTGCCTGGAGGGGCCGGATGAAATTATATTTT.

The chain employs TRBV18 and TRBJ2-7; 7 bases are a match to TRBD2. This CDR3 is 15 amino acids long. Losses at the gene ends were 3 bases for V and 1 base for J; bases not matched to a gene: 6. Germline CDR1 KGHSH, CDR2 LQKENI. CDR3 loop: CASSPGRGESYEQYF. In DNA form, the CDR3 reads TGTGCCAGCTCACCTGGGAGGGGTGAGTCCTACGAGCAGTACTTC.

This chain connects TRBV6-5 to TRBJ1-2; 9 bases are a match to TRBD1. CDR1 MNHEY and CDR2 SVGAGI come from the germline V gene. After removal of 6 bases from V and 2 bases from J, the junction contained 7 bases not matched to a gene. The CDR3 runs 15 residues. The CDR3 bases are TGTGCCAGCAGGACGACAGGGGGAATGAACTATGGCTACACCTTC. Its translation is CASRTTGGMNYGYTF.

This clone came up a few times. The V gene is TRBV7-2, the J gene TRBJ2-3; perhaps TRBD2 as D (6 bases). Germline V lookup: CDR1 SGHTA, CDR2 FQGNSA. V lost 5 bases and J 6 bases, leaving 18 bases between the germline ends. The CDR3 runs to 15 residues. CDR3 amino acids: CASSGGTQFMDTQYF. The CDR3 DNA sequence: TGTGCCAGCAGCGGGGGGACCCAATTTATGGATACGCAGTATTTT.

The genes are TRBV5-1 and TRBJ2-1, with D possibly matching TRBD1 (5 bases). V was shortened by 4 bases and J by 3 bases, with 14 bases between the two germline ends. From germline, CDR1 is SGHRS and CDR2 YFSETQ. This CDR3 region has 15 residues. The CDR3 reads CASSEGHSLYNEQFF. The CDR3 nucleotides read TGCGCCAGCAGCGAAGGACACTCCCTCTACAATGAGCAGTTCTTC.